The rows below give T cell receptor beta chains drawn from one sample of a study of vaccination and CD4 T cells after COVID-19. From the PCR reads, TCRdb called clonotypes with MiXCR, one entry per CDR3 protein. The data contain some 17,000 distinct CDR3 sequences, 70% of them singletons. Their recognized antigens are unknown. Sequencing was performed on CD4+ T cells from blood, cultured in vitro. The receptors stem from a human donor who had recovered from COVID-19. Each CDR3 is given with its conserved first and last residue. A D gene is named only where the DNA matches it firmly. Part of the rows lack a size; the others show once, few, many or a class for expanded clones.

j_call	clone_size	v_call	d_call	cdr3_aa	cdr3_nt
TRBJ2-1	-	TRBV20-1	-	CSARDAVRGFSYNEQFF	TGCAGTGCTAGAGACGCCGTAAGGGGCTTCTCCTACAATGAGCAGTTCTTC
TRBJ1-2	-	TRBV19	-	CASSIDATTGYGYTF	TGTGCCAGTAGTATAGATGCGACGACGGGCTATGGCTACACCTTC
TRBJ1-5	-	TRBV2	-	CASSGSPNQPQHF	TGTGCCAGCAGTGGGTCCCCCAATCAGCCCCAGCATTTT
TRBJ2-1	-	TRBV20-1	TRBD2	CSAAGTSSYNEQFF	TGCAGTGCCGCCGGGACTAGCTCCTACAATGAGCAGTTCTTC
TRBJ2-7	-	TRBV20-1	TRBD1	CSALRGPSDLYEQYF	TGCAGTGCCCTAAGGGGGCCCTCGGATCTCTACGAGCAGTACTTC
TRBJ1-2	-	TRBV12-3/TRBV12-4	-	CASSRELGGYGYTF	TGTGCCAGCAGTAGGGAACTTGGGGGTTATGGCTACACCTTC
TRBJ2-1	-	TRBV20-1	TRBD2	CSAPSSGRGGEQFF	TGCAGTGCCCCTTCTAGCGGGAGGGGGGGTGAGCAGTTCTTC
TRBJ1-2	-	TRBV20-1	-	CSAIRGREDYGYTF	TGCAGTGCGATTCGGGGCAGGGAGGACTATGGCTACACCTTC
TRBJ2-2	-	TRBV9	TRBD1	CASSASPGQGGELFF	TGTGCCAGCAGCGCATCACCGGGACAGGGCGGGGAGCTGTTTTTT
TRBJ1-3	-	TRBV7-9	TRBD1	CASSEDRGGSTIYF	TGTGCCAGCAGCGAGGACAGGGGGGGAAGCACCATATATTTT
TRBJ2-3	-	TRBV18	-	CASSKYSGGASTDTQYF	TGTGCCAGCTCGAAATACTCAGGCGGAGCTAGCACAGATACGCAGTATTTT
TRBJ1-2	-	TRBV19	-	CASSIGGNYGYTF	TGTGCCAGTAGTATAGGCGGGAACTATGGCTACACCTTC
TRBJ1-5	-	TRBV30	-	CAWSPSPGQPQHF	TGTGCCTGGAGCCCCTCACCCGGCCAGCCCCAGCATTTT
TRBJ1-6	-	TRBV10-1	-	CATSGPDNSPLHF	TGCGCCACGTCGGGACCCGATAATTCACCCCTCCACTTT
TRBJ1-1	-	TRBV6-1	TRBD1	CASSTPRGPGYMNTEAFF	TGTGCCAGCAGTACGCCCAGGGGGCCCGGGTACATGAACACTGAAGCTTTCTTT
TRBJ1-1	-	TRBV11-2	TRBD1	CASSPRQGHTEAFF	TGTGCCAGCAGCCCACGACAGGGTCACACTGAAGCTTTCTTT
TRBJ1-5	-	TRBV19	-	CASSMVWGGNQPQHF	TGTGCCAGTAGTATGGTCTGGGGGGGAAATCAGCCCCAGCATTTT
TRBJ1-2	few	TRBV7-9	-	CASSPRLYGYTF	TGTGCCAGCAGCCCCCGGCTTTATGGCTACACCTTC
TRBJ1-4	-	TRBV15	TRBD1	CATSRVGQGVATNEKLFF	TGTGCCACCAGCAGAGTGGGACAGGGGGTTGCAACTAATGAAAAACTGTTTTTT
TRBJ2-7	-	TRBV24-1	-	CATSRERQNTYEQYF	TGTGCCACCAGTCGGGAAAGACAGAATACCTACGAGCAGTACTTC
TRBJ2-2	-	TRBV28	-	CASSVIKGRGTGELFF	TGTGCCAGCAGTGTCATAAAGGGCCGGGGCACCGGGGAGCTGTTTTTT
TRBJ1-1	-	TRBV6-1	-	CASSVAAMNTEAFF	TGTGCCAGCAGTGTCGCGGCGATGAACACTGAAGCTTTCTTT
TRBJ1-2	few	TRBV30	-	CAWRALRELGYTF	TGTGCCTGGCGGGCCCTGAGGGAGCTTGGCTACACCTTC
TRBJ1-5	-	TRBV6-1	-	CASREQGRGNQPQHF	TGTGCCAGCAGGGAACAGGGTAGGGGCAATCAGCCCCAGCATTTT
TRBJ2-7	-	TRBV30	TRBD1	CATLGTGYEQYF	TGTGCGACCTTGGGGACAGGCTACGAGCAGTACTTC
TRBJ1-5	-	TRBV20-1	-	CSARNYGQAGQPQHF	TGCAGTGCTAGAAACTACGGGCAGGCGGGCCAGCCCCAGCATTTT
TRBJ2-1	-	TRBV5-1	TRBD1	CASSFGQGAYNEQFF	TGCGCCAGCAGCTTTGGACAGGGGGCCTACAATGAGCAGTTCTTC
TRBJ2-2	-	TRBV6-2/TRBV6-3	-	CASSPRPTGELFF	TGTGCCAGCAGTCCCCGGCCCACCGGGGAGCTGTTTTTT
TRBJ1-5	few	TRBV27	-	CASSPRGGGVRNQPQHF	TGTGCCAGCAGCCCCCGGGGCGGGGGGGTTCGCAATCAGCCCCAGCATTTT
TRBJ1-1	-	TRBV6-5	-	CASSYTENTEAFF	TGTGCCAGCAGTTATACAGAGAACACTGAAGCTTTCTTT
TRBJ1-2	-	TRBV6-1	-	CASSQDTWGYTF	TGTGCCAGCAGTCAAGACACCTGGGGCTACACCTTC
TRBJ1-5	-	TRBV20-1	-	CSARGDINQPQHF	TGCAGTGCTAGAGGTGACATAAATCAGCCCCAGCATTTT
TRBJ2-7	few	TRBV30	-	CAWSVPRDRSEQYF	TGTGCCTGGAGTGTCCCGCGGGACCGATCCGAGCAGTACTTC
TRBJ1-1	-	TRBV6-1	-	CASSEIASRNTEAFF	TGTGCCAGCAGTGAAATTGCAAGTCGAAACACTGAAGCTTTCTTT
TRBJ2-1	-	TRBV20-1	-	CSASWPVDEQFF	TGCAGTGCTTCCTGGCCGGTGGATGAGCAGTTCTTC
TRBJ1-1	-	TRBV6-1	-	CASSVRNEGRDGFF	TGTGCCAGCAGTGTCAGAAACGAAGGGAGGGATGGTTTCTTT
TRBJ1-2	-	TRBV27	-	CASSSTGSTYGYTF	TGTGCCAGCAGTTCTACCGGCTCTACCTATGGCTACACCTTC
TRBJ1-6	-	TRBV20-1	-	CSASFTGGFGNSPLHF	TGCAGTGCTAGTTTCACAGGAGGGTTCGGTAATTCACCCCTCCACTTT
TRBJ1-6	-	TRBV6-1	-	CASDSNRDNSPLHF	TGTGCCAGCGACTCCAACAGGGATAATTCACCCCTCCACTTT
TRBJ1-5	-	TRBV12-3/TRBV12-4	-	CASRDTGNQPQHF	TGTGCCAGCAGAGACACCGGCAATCAGCCCCAGCATTTT